This TCR beta chain was captured by sequencing in a study of T cells in Graves' hyperthyroidism and ophthalmopathy. Amplified TCR beta CDR3 regions came from RNA transcripts. The HTBI primer set drove a first-round RT-PCR of the TCR CDR3. Via MiXCR, TCRdb re-called the multiplex PCR reads, giving one row per CDR3 protein. The sample carries 450,000 to 500,000 distinct CDR3 sequences, 20% to 25% recorded once. Patients with uncontrolled infections, other autoimmune diseases, pregnancy or lactation were excluded. This clonotype was counted only a few times. Germline CDR1 MNHEY, CDR2 SVGEGT. The CDR3 extends over 13 amino acids. V dropped 0 bases and J dropped 8 bases, with 8 bases sitting between them.

This clonotype was obtained from a woman between 70 and 85 years old with Graves' ophthalmopathy. J is TRBJ2-1 and V is TRBV6-2 or TRBV6-3, with D unclear. Sequenced sample: blood. This chain's CDR3 is CASSYSNEHEQFF. CDR3 nucleotides: TGTGCCAGCAGTTACTCGAACGAGCATGAGCAGTTCTTC.